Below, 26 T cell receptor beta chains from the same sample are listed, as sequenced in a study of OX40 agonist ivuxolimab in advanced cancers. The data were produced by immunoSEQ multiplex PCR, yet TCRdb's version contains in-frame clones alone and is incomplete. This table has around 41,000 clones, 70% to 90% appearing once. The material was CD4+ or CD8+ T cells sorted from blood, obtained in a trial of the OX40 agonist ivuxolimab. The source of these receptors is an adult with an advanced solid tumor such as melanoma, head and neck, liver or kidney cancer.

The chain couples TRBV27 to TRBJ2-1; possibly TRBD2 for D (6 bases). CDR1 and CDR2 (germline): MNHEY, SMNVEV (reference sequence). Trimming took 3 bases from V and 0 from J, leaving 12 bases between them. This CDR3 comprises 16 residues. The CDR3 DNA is TGTGCCAGCAGTTTTGGTCGGGAGAGCTCCTACAATGAGCAGTTCTTC. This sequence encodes CASSFGRESSYNEQFF.

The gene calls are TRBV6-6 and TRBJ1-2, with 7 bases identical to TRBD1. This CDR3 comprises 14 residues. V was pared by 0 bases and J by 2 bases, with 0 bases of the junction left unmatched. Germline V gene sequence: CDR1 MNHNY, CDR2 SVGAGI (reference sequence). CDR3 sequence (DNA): TGTGCCAGCAGTTACTCGGGACAGAACTATGGCTACACCTTC. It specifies CASSYSGQNYGYTF.

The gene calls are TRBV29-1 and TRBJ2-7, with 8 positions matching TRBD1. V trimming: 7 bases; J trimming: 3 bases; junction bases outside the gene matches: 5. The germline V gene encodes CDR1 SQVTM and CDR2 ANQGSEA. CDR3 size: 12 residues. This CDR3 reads CSAGQGNYEQYF. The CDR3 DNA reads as TGCAGCGCTGGACAGGGAAACTACGAGCAGTACTTC.

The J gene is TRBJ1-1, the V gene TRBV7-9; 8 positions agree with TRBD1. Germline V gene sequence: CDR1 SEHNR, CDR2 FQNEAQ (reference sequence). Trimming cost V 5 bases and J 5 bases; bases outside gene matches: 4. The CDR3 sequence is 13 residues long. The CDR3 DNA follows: TGTGCCAGCAGCAAACAGGGGGGGACTGAAGCTTTCTTT. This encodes CASSKQGGTEAFF.

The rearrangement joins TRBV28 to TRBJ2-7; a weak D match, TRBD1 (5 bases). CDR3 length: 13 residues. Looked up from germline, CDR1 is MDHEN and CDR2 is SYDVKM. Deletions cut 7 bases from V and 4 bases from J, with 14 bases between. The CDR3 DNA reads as TGTGCCAGCAAAAAAGGGGATAGGTACGAGCAGTACTTC. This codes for CASKKGDRYEQYF.

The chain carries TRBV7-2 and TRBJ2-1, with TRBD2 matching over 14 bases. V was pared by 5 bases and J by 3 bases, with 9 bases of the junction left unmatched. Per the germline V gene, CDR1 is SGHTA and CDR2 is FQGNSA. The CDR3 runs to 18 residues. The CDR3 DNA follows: TGTGCCAGCAGCCCGAGGGGACTAGCGGGAGCGGACTACAATGAGCAGTTCTTC. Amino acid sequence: CASSPRGLAGADYNEQFF.

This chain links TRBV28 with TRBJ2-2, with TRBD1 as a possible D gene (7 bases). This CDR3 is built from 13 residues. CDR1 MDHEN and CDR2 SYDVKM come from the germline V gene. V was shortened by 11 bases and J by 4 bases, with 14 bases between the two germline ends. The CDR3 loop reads CAGLRGPTGELFF. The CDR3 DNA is TGTGCCGGACTAAGGGGGCCCACCGGGGAGCTGTTTTTT. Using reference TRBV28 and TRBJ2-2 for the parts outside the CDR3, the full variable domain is DVKVTQSSRYLVKRTGEKVFLECVQDMDHENMFWYRQDPGLGLRLIYFSYDVKMKEKGDIPEGYSVSREKKERFSLILESASTNQTSMYLCAGLRGPTGELFFGEGSRLTVL.

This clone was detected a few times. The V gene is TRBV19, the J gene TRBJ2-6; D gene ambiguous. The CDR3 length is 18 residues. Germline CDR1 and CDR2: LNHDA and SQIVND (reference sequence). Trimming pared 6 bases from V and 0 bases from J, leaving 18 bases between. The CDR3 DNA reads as TGTGCCAGTAGCCCTGTCGGCCCATTTAACTCTGGGGCCAACGTCCTGACTTTC. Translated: CASSPVGPFNSGANVLTF.

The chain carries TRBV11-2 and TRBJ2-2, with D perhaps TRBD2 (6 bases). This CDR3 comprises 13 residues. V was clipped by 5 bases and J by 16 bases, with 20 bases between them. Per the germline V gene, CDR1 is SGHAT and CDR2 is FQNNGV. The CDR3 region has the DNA TGTGCCAGCAGCCTCAGAGAGCGGGCTTGGCCGTTTTTT. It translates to CASSLRERAWPFF.

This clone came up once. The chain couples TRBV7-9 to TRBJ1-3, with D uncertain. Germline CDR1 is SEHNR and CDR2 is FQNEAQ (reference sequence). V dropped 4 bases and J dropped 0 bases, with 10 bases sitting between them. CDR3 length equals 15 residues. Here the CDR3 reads CASSYGPSSGNTIYF. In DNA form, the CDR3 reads TGTGCCAGCAGCTATGGACCGTCCTCTGGAAACACCATATATTTT.

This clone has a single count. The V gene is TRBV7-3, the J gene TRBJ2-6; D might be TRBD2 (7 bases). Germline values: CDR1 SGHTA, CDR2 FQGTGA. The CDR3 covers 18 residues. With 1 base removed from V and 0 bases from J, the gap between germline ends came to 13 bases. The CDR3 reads CASSLRRGGSSGANVLTF. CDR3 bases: TGTGCCAGCAGCTTAAGAAGGGGGGGCTCCTCTGGGGCCAACGTCCTGACTTTC.

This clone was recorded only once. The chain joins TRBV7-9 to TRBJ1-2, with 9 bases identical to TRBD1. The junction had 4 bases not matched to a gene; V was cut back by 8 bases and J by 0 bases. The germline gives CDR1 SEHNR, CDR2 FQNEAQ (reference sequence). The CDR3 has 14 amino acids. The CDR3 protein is CASQGTGSNYGYTF. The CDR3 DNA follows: TGTGCCAGCCAGGGGACAGGGTCTAACTATGGCTACACCTTC.

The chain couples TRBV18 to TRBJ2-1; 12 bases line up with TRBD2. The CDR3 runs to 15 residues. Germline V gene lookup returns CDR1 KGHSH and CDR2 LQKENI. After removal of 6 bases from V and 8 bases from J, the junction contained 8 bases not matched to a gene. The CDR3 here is CASSPGLAGSYEQFF. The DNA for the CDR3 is TGTGCCAGCTCCCCCGGACTAGCGGGATCCTATGAGCAGTTCTTC.

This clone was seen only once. The CDR3 DNA sequence: TGTGCCAGCAGCTTAGGCGGGGCAAGTGAAAAACTGTTTTTT. Protein sequence: CASSLGGASEKLFF. This chain links TRBV11-2 with TRBJ1-4; possibly TRBD1 for D (5 bases). In germline, CDR1 is SGHAT, CDR2 FQNNGV. The CDR3 has 14 residues. Trimming left V 1 base short and J 7 bases short, with 10 bases between.

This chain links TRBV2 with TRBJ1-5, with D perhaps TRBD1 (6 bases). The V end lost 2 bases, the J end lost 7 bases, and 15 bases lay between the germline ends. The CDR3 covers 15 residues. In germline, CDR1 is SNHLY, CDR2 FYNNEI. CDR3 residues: CASSESGTGWQPQHF. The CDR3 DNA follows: TGTGCCAGCAGTGAATCGGGTACAGGGTGGCAGCCCCAGCATTTT.

This chain's CDR3 is CASSPGKETQYF. The CDR3 DNA reads TGTGCCAGCAGCCCGGGCAAAGAGACCCAGTACTTC. The chain recombines TRBV4-2 with TRBJ2-5; D not certain. Germline V lookup: CDR1 LGHNA, CDR2 YNFKEQ. The V end was cut by 4 bases, the J end by 3 bases, with 6 bases between. This CDR3 contains 12 residues.

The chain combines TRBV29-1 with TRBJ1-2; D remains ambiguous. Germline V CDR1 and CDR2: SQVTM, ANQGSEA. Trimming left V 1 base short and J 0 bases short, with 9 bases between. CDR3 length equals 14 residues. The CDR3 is CSVEGRRANYGYTF. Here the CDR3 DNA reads TGCAGCGTTGAAGGGCGGAGAGCTAACTATGGCTACACCTTC.

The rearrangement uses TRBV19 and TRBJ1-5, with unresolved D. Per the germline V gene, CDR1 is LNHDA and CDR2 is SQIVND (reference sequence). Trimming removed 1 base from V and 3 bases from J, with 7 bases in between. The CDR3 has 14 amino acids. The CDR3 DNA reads TGTGCCAGTAGTATAGGTGGATCCAATCAGCCCCAGCATTTT. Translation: CASSIGGSNQPQHF.

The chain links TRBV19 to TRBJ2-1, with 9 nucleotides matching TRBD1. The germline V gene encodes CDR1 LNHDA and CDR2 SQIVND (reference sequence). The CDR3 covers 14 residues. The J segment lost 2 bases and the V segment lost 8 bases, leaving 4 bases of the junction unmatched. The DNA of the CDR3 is TGTGCCAGTTCCGACAGGGGGACCTACAATGAGCAGTTCTTC. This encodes CASSDRGTYNEQFF.

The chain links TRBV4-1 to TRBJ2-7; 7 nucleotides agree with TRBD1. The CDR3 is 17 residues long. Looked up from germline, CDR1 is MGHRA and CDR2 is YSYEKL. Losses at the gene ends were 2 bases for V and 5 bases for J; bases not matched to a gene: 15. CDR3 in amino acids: CASSQKGAGGGLHEQYF. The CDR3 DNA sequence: TGCGCCAGCAGCCAAAAGGGGGCAGGGGGTGGCTTGCACGAGCAGTACTTC.

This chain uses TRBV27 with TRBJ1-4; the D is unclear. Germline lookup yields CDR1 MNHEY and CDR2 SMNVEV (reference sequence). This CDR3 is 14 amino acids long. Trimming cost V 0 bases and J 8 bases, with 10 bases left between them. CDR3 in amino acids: CASSLSWRAEKLFF. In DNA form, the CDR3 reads TGTGCCAGCAGTTTATCATGGAGGGCAGAAAAACTGTTTTTT.

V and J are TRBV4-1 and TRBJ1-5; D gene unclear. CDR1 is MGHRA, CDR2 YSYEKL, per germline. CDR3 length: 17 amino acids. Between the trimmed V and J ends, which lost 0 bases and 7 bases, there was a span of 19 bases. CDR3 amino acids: CASSQDPSPVSRQPQHF. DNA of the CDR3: TGCGCCAGCAGCCAAGATCCATCCCCAGTTTCTAGGCAGCCCCAGCATTTT.

DNA of the CDR3: TGTGCCAGCAGCTTAGTGCCCGGGACGGCGAGCTCTGGAAACACCATATATTTT. This sequence encodes CASSLVPGTASSGNTIYF. The V gene is TRBV11-2, the J gene TRBJ1-3, with D perhaps matching TRBD1 (5 bases). Germline CDR1 is SGHAT and CDR2 is FQNNGV. Deletions cut 1 base from V and 0 bases from J, with 16 bases between. CDR3 size: 18 residues.

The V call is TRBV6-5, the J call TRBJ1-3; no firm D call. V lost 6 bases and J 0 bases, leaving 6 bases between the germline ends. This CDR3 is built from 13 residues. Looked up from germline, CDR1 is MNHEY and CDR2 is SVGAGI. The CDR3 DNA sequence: TGTGCCAGCAGAGGTTCCTCTGGAAACACCATATATTTT. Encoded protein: CASRGSSGNTIYF.

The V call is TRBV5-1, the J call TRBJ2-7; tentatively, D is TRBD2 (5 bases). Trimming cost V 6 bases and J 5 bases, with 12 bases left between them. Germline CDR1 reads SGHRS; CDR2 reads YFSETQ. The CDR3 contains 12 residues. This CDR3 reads CASTGNTNEQYF. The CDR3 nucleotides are TGCGCCAGCACCGGGAATACCAACGAGCAGTACTTC.

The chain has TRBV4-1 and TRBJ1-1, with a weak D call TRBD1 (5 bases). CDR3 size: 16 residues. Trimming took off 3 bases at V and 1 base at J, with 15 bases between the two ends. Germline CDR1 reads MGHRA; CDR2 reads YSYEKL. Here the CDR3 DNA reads TGCGCCAGCAGCCATGGGGCCCTAATAGAGAACACTGAAGCTTTCTTT. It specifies CASSHGALIENTEAFF.